This T cell receptor (beta chain) was identified in a study of cytomegalovirus exposure and HLA in healthy donors. The PCR employed 60 Vbeta primers together with 13 Jbeta primers. The assay was immunoSEQ multiplex PCR, and TCRdb's table has in-frame clones only and misses some. The table lists over 100,000 clones, around three quarters of them singletons. The CDR3 spans 17 residues. Trimming took off 3 bases at V and 2 bases at J, with 17 bases between the two ends. Germline V gene lookup returns CDR1 SGHAT and CDR2 FQNNGV. The chain carries TRBV11-2 and TRBJ1-5, with TRBD1 as a possible D gene (6 bases). The receptor's source is a woman in her 30s in good health and CMV-seronegative. Sequences were obtained from PBMCs. The CDR3 protein is CASSLYQGTRGNQPQHF. For the CDR3, the DNA is TGTGCCAGCAGCTTGTATCAGGGGACCCGCGGCAATCAGCCCCAGCATTTT.